The clone carrying this T cell receptor beta chain was counted a few times. Its target is unknown. With a J-beta primer mix and a sample-barcoded 5' primer, a second PCR ran about 7 to 11 cycles. At least 3 million CDR3-containing paired-end reads were obtained per sample. TCRdb reprocessed the 5' RACE reads with MiXCR, giving one entry per CDR3 protein. The sample carries nearly 1 million distinct CDR3 sequences, just over 50% recorded once. The sample originates from a study of blood T cells in healthy people across ages. General study findings and limits: Correlation between TCR beta diversity and naive T cell percentage was strong.

This CDR3 is built from 17 residues. Trimming took 7 bases from V and 7 from J; bases not matched to a gene: 18. CDR1 is SGHTA, CDR2 FQGNSA, per germline. This TCR derives from an older woman in good health. The V call is TRBV7-2, the J call TRBJ2-1; 8 nucleotides match TRBD2. Source material: blood. The CDR3 bases are TGTGCCAGCACCCTATCTAGCGGACGGGAGGGTAGAAATGAGCAGTTCTTC. Its translation: CASTLSSGREGRNEQFF.